The clone carrying this T cell receptor beta chain was counted only a few times. Its specificity is unknown. The sample is drawn from a study of human T cells and chemical hapten exposure. Findings and caveats of the study: A positive correlation with patch test score was shown by PT1 expanded TCR counts. The formation of large CDR3 similarity clusters by expanded TCRs significantly exceeded that of controls.

Time point of the sample: patch test 2, 6 weeks after DPC sensitization. Treatment here: therapeutic diphenylcyclopropenone sensitization with weekly scalp DPC. The authors' total RNA extraction used unfractionated whole blood. As the library was built, unique molecular identifiers were attached to individual cDNA molecules. TCRdb re-called the RACE reads through MiXCR, storing one row per CDR3 protein. This table holds tens of thousands of distinct CDR3 sequences, roughly 10% found once. This specimen was whole blood, taken in connection with sensitization to the hapten diphenylcyclopropenone (DPC). The receptor was isolated from a woman aged 25 to 45 with alopecia areata. Some clones in this sample may be carry-over from other donors' samples.

This CDR3 is CASSLGTVETQYF. The DNA for the CDR3 is TGTGCCAGCAGCCTCGGGACTGTGGAGACCCAGTACTTC. The chain links TRBV7-9 to TRBJ2-5; tentative D call: TRBD2 (6 bases). Germline CDR1 reads SEHNR; CDR2 reads FQNEAQ (reference sequence). V lost 5 bases and J lost 5, with 12 bases in between. CDR3 length equals 13 residues.